The clone carrying this T cell receptor (beta chain) was picked up a small number of times. These data originate in a study of beta chain features in type 1 diabetes. As every portion of the isolated RNA was reverse transcribed, the sequencing read expressed TCRB transcripts. The method was immunoSEQ multiplex PCR; TCRdb's version includes in-frame clones alone and lacks a portion of them. The repertoire consists of fewer than 900,000 clones, with roughly 15% occurring once and the leading ten covering 0.02% to 0.025%. Unmatched junction bases numbered 7, after V lost 3 bases and J lost 0 bases. This CDR3 is built from 19 residues. Germline CDR1 is SGHTA and CDR2 is FQGNSA.

The chain combines TRBV7-2 with TRBJ2-1; 14 bases line up with TRBD2. Source material: naive CD4+ T cells from blood. The source of this sequence is a woman aged 18-35 years in good health. CDR3 sequence reads: CASSFAGTSGGSSYNEQFF. The CDR3 bases are TGTGCCAGCAGCTTTGCCGGGACTAGCGGGGGAAGCTCCTACAATGAGCAGTTCTTC.